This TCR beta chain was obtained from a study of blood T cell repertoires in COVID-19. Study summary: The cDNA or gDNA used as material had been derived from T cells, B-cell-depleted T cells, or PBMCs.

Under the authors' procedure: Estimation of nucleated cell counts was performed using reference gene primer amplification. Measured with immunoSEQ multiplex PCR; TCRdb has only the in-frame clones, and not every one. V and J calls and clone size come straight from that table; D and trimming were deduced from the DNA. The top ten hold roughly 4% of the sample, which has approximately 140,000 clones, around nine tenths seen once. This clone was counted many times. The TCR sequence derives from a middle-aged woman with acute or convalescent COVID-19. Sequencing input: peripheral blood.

Here the CDR3 reads CSVEDYSPYGYTF. CDR3 bases: TGCAGCGTTGAAGATTACTCCCCCTATGGCTACACCTTC. The chain is built from TRBV29-1 and TRBJ1-2; D unclear. Germline V CDR1 and CDR2: SQVTM, ANQGSEA. This CDR3 comprises 13 residues. The V end was cut by 0 bases, the J end by 4 bases, with 9 bases between. The full variable domain, in which reference TRBV29-1 and TRBJ1-2 provide the parts outside the CDR3, is SAVISQKPSRDICQRGTSLTIQCQVDSQVTMMFWYRQQPGQSLTLIATANQGSEATYESGFVIDKFPISRPNLTFSTLTVSNMSPEDSSIYLCSVEDYSPYGYTFGSGTRLTVV.